The rows below give T cell receptor beta chains drawn from one sample of a study of blood T cell repertoires in COVID-19. The assay was immunoSEQ multiplex PCR, and TCRdb's table has in-frame clones only and misses some. This table holds about 280,000 clones, 80% to 85% found once. The specimen sequenced was PBMCs or T cells enriched from blood (not recorded which). The receptors here all came from a man aged 40-49 years who had been exposed to COVID-19. Both conserved end residues are part of each CDR3. A D gene is named only where the DNA matches it firmly. Clone size is given for some rows only: seen once, a few or many times, or a class if the clone is expanded.

D gene	V gene	J gene	clone size	CDR3 protein	CDR3 DNA
TRBD1	TRBV3-1/TRBV3-2	TRBJ2-4	.	CASSGQGESIQYF	TGTGCCTCCAGCGGTCAGGGGGAGAGCATTCAGTACTTC
TRBD1	TRBV10-3	TRBJ1-1	.	CAISESPGTGTFF	TGTGCCATCAGTGAGTCACCCGGGACAGGAACGTTCTTT
.	TRBV7-2	TRBJ2-3	.	CASSFQPGDTQYF	TGTGCCAGCAGCTTTCAACCTGGCGATACGCAGTATTTT
TRBD2	TRBV20-1	TRBJ2-7	few	CSASGREIGYEQYF	TGCAGTGCTAGTGGGCGGGAGATAGGCTACGAGCAGTACTTC
.	TRBV29-1	TRBJ1-2	few	CSVRLQVNYGYTF	TGCAGCGTCCGTCTTCAGGTTAACTATGGCTACACCTTC
TRBD1	TRBV29-1	TRBJ1-5	.	CSVSTDRADNQPQHF	TGCAGCGTCTCTACGGACAGGGCGGACAATCAGCCCCAGCATTTT
TRBD1	TRBV11-3	TRBJ2-1	.	CASQPTGELYNEQFF	TGTGCCAGCCAACCGACAGGGGAGTTATACAATGAGCAGTTCTTC
.	TRBV5-1	TRBJ2-2	once	CASSLSFAVTGELFF	TGCGCCAGCAGCTTGTCGTTCGCAGTGACCGGGGAGCTGTTTTTT
TRBD1	TRBV5-1	TRBJ2-5	.	CASSLGTGDQETQYF	TGCGCCAGCAGCTTGGGGACAGGGGACCAAGAGACCCAGTACTTC
TRBD1	TRBV9	TRBJ2-3	.	CASSARPTGGGADTQYF	TGTGCCAGCAGCGCCCGTCCCACAGGGGGTGGGGCAGATACGCAGTATTTT
.	TRBV6-6	TRBJ2-7	.	CASSYGDGLYEQYF	TGTGCCAGCAGTTACGGAGACGGACTCTACGAGCAGTACTTC
.	TRBV6-5	TRBJ1-2	.	CASTENYGYTF	TGTGCCAGCACAGAAAACTATGGCTACACCTTC
TRBD1	TRBV14	TRBJ1-2	.	CASSQRGKGARSNYGYTF	TGTGCCAGCAGCCAAAGGGGCAAGGGGGCGAGATCTAACTATGGCTACACCTTC
TRBD2	TRBV9	TRBJ2-3	.	CASSVGGSGKPDTQYF	TGTGCCAGCAGCGTAGGGGGAAGCGGGAAGCCAGATACGCAGTATTTT
TRBD1	TRBV5-1	TRBJ1-3	.	CASSLAGTAGNTIYF	TGCGCCAGCAGCTTAGCCGGGACAGCTGGAAACACCATATATTTT
.	TRBV25-1	TRBJ1-1	.	CASSEYGIAEAFF	TGTGCCAGCAGTGAATATGGTATAGCTGAAGCTTTCTTT
TRBD1	TRBV18	TRBJ2-1	.	CASSPPGTGRPNEQFF	TGTGCCAGCTCACCCCCCGGGACAGGGAGACCCAATGAGCAGTTCTTC
TRBD2	TRBV20-1	TRBJ2-1	many	CSASFRAGAYNEQFF	TGCAGTGCTAGTTTCAGGGCGGGAGCCTACAATGAGCAGTTCTTC
.	TRBV10-1	TRBJ1-2	few	CASSEGGSNYGYTF	TGCGCCAGCAGTGAAGGCGGCAGCAACTATGGCTACACCTTC
TRBD2	TRBV10-2	TRBJ2-5	.	CASRTSRGTQYF	TGCGCCAGTAGGACTAGCCGGGGGACCCAGTACTTC
.	TRBV11-3	TRBJ1-1	once	CASSLVKGGSAFF	TGTGCCAGCAGCTTAGTGAAGGGAGGTTCGGCTTTCTTT
.	TRBV10-3	TRBJ1-3	few	CAISDSQTLRNTIYF	TGTGCCATCAGCGACAGCCAGACCCTTCGTAACACCATATATTTT
.	TRBV12-3/TRBV12-4	TRBJ1-5	.	CASGALGQPQHF	TGTGCCAGCGGGGCCCTCGGACAGCCCCAGCATTTT
TRBD1	TRBV19	TRBJ2-1	.	CASRPKGDRSYNEQFF	TGTGCCAGTAGGCCCAAAGGGGACAGATCCTACAATGAGCAGTTCTTC
.	TRBV28	TRBJ1-5	.	CASNPLGGYQPQHF	TGTGCCAGCAATCCGTTGGGAGGGTATCAGCCCCAGCATTTT
.	TRBV29-1	TRBJ2-1	.	CSAGGLALGVQFF	TGCAGCGCTGGAGGACTCGCCCTGGGTGTGCAGTTCTTC
.	TRBV19	TRBJ2-5	once	CASNRGTTRETQYF	TGTGCCAGTAACAGGGGGACTACTCGGGAGACCCAGTACTTC
.	TRBV6-5	TRBJ2-7	.	CASLLLESYEQYF	TGTGCCAGTTTATTATTAGAGTCCTACGAGCAGTACTTC
TRBD2	TRBV5-1	TRBJ2-7	.	CASSLALAGAEQYF	TGCGCCAGCAGCTTGGCTCTAGCGGGAGCCGAGCAGTACTTC
.	TRBV7-8	TRBJ2-3	.	CASSLGGATDTQYF	TGTGCCAGCAGCTTAGGCGGGGCCACAGATACGCAGTATTTT
.	TRBV24-1	TRBJ2-1	.	CATSDSRLYNEQFF	TGTGCCACCAGTGATTCGAGACTATACAATGAGCAGTTCTTC
TRBD2	TRBV30	TRBJ2-7	.	CAWRREGGSYEQYF	TGTGCCTGGAGACGGGAGGGCGGCTCCTACGAGCAGTACTTC
TRBD1	TRBV30	TRBJ1-5	.	CAWSTARTGTSNQPQHF	TGTGCCTGGAGTACCGCGAGGACAGGGACTAGCAATCAGCCCCAGCATTTT
TRBD1	TRBV11-1	TRBJ1-2	.	CASSALTGWNYGYTF	TGTGCCAGCAGCGCGCTGACAGGGTGGAACTATGGCTACACCTTC
.	TRBV12-5	TRBJ2-7	.	CASGLAGTSEQYF	TGTGCTAGTGGTTTGGCGGGGACATCCGAGCAGTACTTC
TRBD2	TRBV7-9	TRBJ2-5	.	CASSQEGSGGRETQYF	TGTGCCAGCAGCCAAGAGGGGTCGGGAGGGAGAGAGACCCAGTACTTC
TRBD1	TRBV12-5	TRBJ2-7	.	CASGPTVGQGYHEQYF	TGTGCTAGTGGTCCAACAGTGGGACAGGGGTACCACGAGCAGTACTTC
.	TRBV7-9	TRBJ2-1	.	CASSPRWVAHSYNEQFF	TGTGCCAGCAGCCCGCGTTGGGTAGCGCACTCCTACAATGAGCAGTTCTTC
TRBD1	TRBV9	TRBJ1-2	once	CASTLSGGYGYTF	TGTGCCAGCACCCTTTCAGGGGGCTATGGCTACACCTTC
.	TRBV3-1/TRBV3-2	TRBJ2-7	.	CASKREGGSYEQYF	TGTGCCAGCAAGAGGGAGGGGGGCTCCTACGAGCAGTACTTC
.	TRBV19	TRBJ1-5	.	CASSIYPGKGRSSSQHF	TGTGCCAGTAGTATTTATCCGGGAAAAGGCAGGTCGTCTTCCCAGCATTTT
.	TRBV10-1	TRBJ1-6	few	CASSEGRPLHF	TGCGCCAGCAGTGAGGGGAGACCCCTCCACTTT
.	TRBV30	TRBJ1-5	.	CAWRGGPGQPQHF	TGTGCCTGGAGAGGCGGGCCGGGGCAGCCCCAGCATTTT
TRBD1	TRBV29-1	TRBJ1-2	.	CSTGGSAGDF	TGCAGCACAGGGGGGTCGGCAGGGGACTTC
.	TRBV3-1/TRBV3-2	TRBJ2-1	.	CASRRSSYNEQFF	TGTGCCAGCAGAAGGAGCTCCTACAATGAGCAGTTCTTC
TRBD1	TRBV19	TRBJ1-4	once	CATLRDRGEKLFF	TGTGCCACCCTTCGGGACAGGGGTGAAAAACTGTTTTTT
.	TRBV5-1	TRBJ2-3	.	CASSLAGQSTDTQYF	TGCGCCAGCAGCTTGGCTGGACAGAGCACAGATACGCAGTATTTT
TRBD2	TRBV30	TRBJ2-1	once	CAWSGESAGTSYYNEQFF	TGTGCCTGGAGCGGGGAAAGCGCCGGGACTAGTTACTACAATGAGCAGTTCTTC
TRBD1	TRBV2	TRBJ1-6	.	CASSIRQGAGNSPLHF	TGTGCCAGCAGTATCAGACAGGGGGCTGGAAATTCACCCCTCCACTTT
.	TRBV2	TRBJ1-5	.	CASSDSRVYQPQHF	TGTGCCAGCAGTGATTCCAGGGTGTATCAGCCCCAGCATTTT
TRBD1	TRBV18	TRBJ1-2	.	CASSQGQGDGYTF	TGTGCCAGCTCACAAGGACAGGGGGATGGCTACACCTTC
TRBD1	TRBV29-1	TRBJ1-4	few	CSVGTGTNEKLFF	TGCAGCGTTGGGACAGGGACTAATGAAAAACTGTTTTTT
TRBD2	TRBV9	TRBJ2-1	.	CASSTHPVSGFLAGDNEQFF	TGTGCCAGCAGCACCCACCCCGTTTCTGGATTTCTAGCGGGAGACAATGAGCAGTTCTTC